This record covers a single TCR beta chain. Method: immunoSEQ multiplex PCR; TCRdb's copy keeps in-frame clones and lacks some. Of around 140,000 clones listed, roughly 87% were seen once; the top ten hold around 5%. The data were obtained in a study of T cell responses to AZD1222 COVID-19 vaccine. Germline-derived CDR1 and CDR2 are LGHDT and YNNKEL (reference sequence). This CDR3 region has 17 residues. Between the trimmed V and J ends, which lost 0 bases and 8 bases, there was a span of 22 bases. The specimen was peripheral blood, collected 28 days after the second dose of the MenACWY control vaccine. The source is an adult who received the MenACWY meningococcal vaccine as a control. The gene calls are TRBV3-1 (or the pseudogene TRBV3-2) and TRBJ1-2; TRBD1 is a possible D gene (5 bases). This CDR3 is CASSQDIRAAGNWGYTF. The CDR3 DNA reads as TGTGCCAGCAGCCAAGATATCAGGGCCGCAGGGAACTGGGGCTACACCTTC.